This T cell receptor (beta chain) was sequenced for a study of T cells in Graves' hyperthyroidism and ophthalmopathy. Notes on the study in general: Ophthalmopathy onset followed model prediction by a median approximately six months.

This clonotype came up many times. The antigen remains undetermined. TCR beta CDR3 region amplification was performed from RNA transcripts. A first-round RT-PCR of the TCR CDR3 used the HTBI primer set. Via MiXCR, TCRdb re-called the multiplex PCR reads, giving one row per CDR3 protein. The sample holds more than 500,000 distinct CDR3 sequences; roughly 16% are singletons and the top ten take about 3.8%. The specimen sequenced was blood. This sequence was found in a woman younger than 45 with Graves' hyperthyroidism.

The CDR3 loop is CASSVTTSNTGELFF. The DNA for the CDR3 is TGTGCCAGCAGTGTAACCACCTCGAACACCGGGGAGCTGTTTTTT. This chain joins TRBV6-1 and TRBJ2-2; D is uncertain. V dropped 4 bases and J dropped 0 bases, with 9 bases sitting between them. This CDR3 has 15 residues. CDR1 MNHNS and CDR2 SASEGT come from the germline V gene.